This T cell receptor beta chain was found in a study of cytomegalovirus exposure and HLA in healthy donors. This clone was counted only a few times. No antigen is known for it. Points from the study as a whole: Most TCR sequences were rare, but some public TCRs occurred in many donors. According to the study, 150 to 200 TCR beta chains were cytomegalovirus-associated.

Assay: immunoSEQ multiplex PCR; the TCRdb copy retains only in-frame clones and omits some. The table includes about 130,000 clones, roughly nine tenths detected once. Germline loops: CDR1 WNHNN, CDR2 SYGVQD (reference sequence). The CDR3 consists of 13 residues. Between the trimmed V and J ends, which lost 4 bases and 8 bases, there was a span of 14 bases. The TCR sequence derives from a young woman in good health and CMV-seronegative. The chain joins TRBV10-1 to TRBJ1-2; D remains unclear. The specimen sequenced was PBMCs. The CDR3 sequence is CASSVRPGGGYTF. The CDR3 bases are TGCGCCAGCAGTGTAAGACCGGGAGGAGGCTACACCTTC.